The source of this TCR beta chain is a study of cytomegalovirus exposure and HLA in healthy donors. Study observations and caveats: The classifier, whose performance was assessed in both the original and validation cohorts, reportedly diagnosed cytomegalovirus status with high specificity and sensitivity.

Regarding this clone: What it binds is unknown. One end of the junction varies from germline; a read error may be responsible.

60 Vbeta and 13 Jbeta primers were used in PCR. Profiling relied on immunoSEQ multiplex PCR, and the TCRdb table lists in-frame clones only, not all of them. Among about 120,000 clones, around 75% were seen once, and the ten largest hold 1.6%. The CDR3 covers 15 residues. The germline gives CDR1 LNHDA, CDR2 SQIVND (reference sequence). The chain is built from TRBV19 and TRBJ1-5; a possible D gene is TRBD1 (6 bases). This clonotype was sampled from a woman under 30 in good health and CMV-seronegative. The specimen sequenced was PBMCs. The CDR3 nucleotides are TGTGCCAGTAGTGTTCACTCGGGGGGCAAACAGCCCCAGCATTTT. Protein product: CASSVHSGGKQPQHF.